This TCR beta chain was sequenced for a study of blood T cell repertoires in COVID-19 (dated by TCRdb to the early 2020s). For context, the study as a whole: The collaborator samples originated in the United States, Italy and Spain and spanned the acute and convalescent phases of COVID-19. The samples were drawn from two sources: the first 160 participants of the ongoing ImmuneRACE study, and fewer than 1,500 subjects contributed by 6 global collaborators. A de-identified subject ID, COVID-19 status, age in years and sex were almost always included in the sample metadata. HLA class I and class II types, where available, came from metadata supplied by the sample provider rather than from assay-based typing. The dataset comprised deeply sampled blood TCRbeta repertoires from subjects exposed to, actively infected with, or recovered from COVID-19. The material from the prospective study consisted of cDNA or gDNA derived from T cells, B-cell-depleted T cells, or PBMCs. The repertoires were released in a freely available public database meant as a resource for research on the immune response to SARS-CoV-2. Paper-wide results and their limitations: Clinical and demographic metadata were provided uncurated, with the amount varying by source and participant.

Reading the germline V gene gives CDR1 SQVTM and CDR2 ANQGSEA. From cysteine to phenylalanine, the CDR3 is 15 amino acids long. The DNA shown is the 45-base CDR3, in frame from base 1. The junction shows trimming of 5 bases on V and 5 bases on J, and the gene matches do not reach 11 bases of it. Collaborating institutions collected whole blood in K2EDTA tubes following their own protocols. For TCRbeta analysis, collaborators shipped samples in one of three forms: frozen whole blood, isolated PBMCs, or DNA extracted from either of those sample types. The immunoSEQ Assay, a bias-controlled multiplex PCR, was used to amplify TCRbeta CDR3 regions from genomic DNA. As for the original processing: Nucleated cell counts per sample were estimated from amplification of reference gene primers within the assay. Sequence reads were collapsed and filtered to measure the absolute abundance of every unique TCRbeta CDR3 rearrangement. Productive Simpson clonality was computed per sample as the square root of Simpson's diversity index over productive rearrangements. Held by TCRdb, this immuneACCESS table contains in-frame sequences only and omits some clones. Under half of the omission traces to an unresolved V gene where checked; the cause of the rest is unknown. That table supplies the V and J calls and clone size; D and trimming were determined from the DNA. Recorded for this sample are roughly 61,000 clones; 80% to 95% of them occurred a single time. 16% of the sample is held by the ten biggest clonotypes.

As for this clone: It lacks a known antigen. No base qualities exist here, and no much larger clone lies one base off it.

This TCR came from an elderly man with acute or convalescent COVID-19. Recombination linked TRBV29-1 to TRBJ2-3; the central 9 bases match TRBD1. Material: peripheral blood. CDR3 reads: CSVKSGTGSVDTQYF. Here is the DNA: TGCAGCGTTAAGTCCGGGACAGGGTCCGTAGATACGCAGTATTTT.